These 32 T cell receptor beta chains were all obtained from the same sample, sequenced in a study of cytomegalovirus exposure and HLA in healthy donors. The PCR employed 60 Vbeta primers together with 13 Jbeta primers. This table comes from immunoSEQ multiplex PCR, and its TCRdb copy is limited to in-frame clones, with some not included. The sample records 140,000 to 150,000 clones, almost 80% being singletons. The specimen sequenced was PBMCs. The origin of the receptors is a woman between 35 and 50 years old in good health and CMV-seropositive.

The V gene is TRBV5-1, the J gene TRBJ2-1; 9 bases line up with TRBD1. CDR3 length equals 18 residues. The V and J ends lost 0 bases and 3 bases, in that order; junction bases with no gene match: 10. The germline CDR1 and CDR2 sequences are SGHRS and YFSETQ. The CDR3 loop reads CASSLGVTGQGYYNEQFF. The CDR3 DNA reads TGCGCCAGCAGCTTGGGAGTTACGGGACAGGGTTACTACAATGAGCAGTTCTTC. Supplemented by reference TRBV5-1 and TRBJ2-1, the full variable domain reads KAGVTQTPRYLIKTRGQQVTLSCSPISGHRSVSWYQQTPGQGLQFLFEYFSETQRNKGNFPGRFSGRQFSNSRSEMNVSTLELGDSALYLCASSLGVTGQGYYNEQFFGPGTRLTVL.

CDR3 amino acids: CASSKMGSLNYEQYF. In DNA, the CDR3 is TGTGCCAGCTCAAAAATGGGCAGTCTCAACTACGAGCAGTACTTC. The chain has TRBV18 and TRBJ2-7, with D uncertain. The germline V gene encodes CDR1 KGHSH and CDR2 LQKENI. V gave up 5 bases and J gave up 3 bases, with 17 bases separating them. The CDR3 runs 15 residues.

This chain links TRBV28 with TRBJ1-2; D is unclear. V gave up 3 bases and J gave up 8 bases, with 10 bases separating them. This CDR3 comprises 12 residues. The germline CDR1 and CDR2 sequences are MDHEN and SYDVKM. Here the CDR3 DNA reads TGTGCCAGCAGTTTGCACAGTCCCGGCTACACCTTC. Translating it yields CASSLHSPGYTF.

J is TRBJ1-2 and V is TRBV2; the match to TRBD1 covers 8 bases. The ends lost 2 bases at V and 5 bases at J; junction bases unmatched: 16. The CDR3 extends over 18 amino acids. Germline lookup yields CDR1 SNHLY and CDR2 FYNNEI. The CDR3: CASSEYPRAGGSSYGYTF. The CDR3 bases are TGTGCCAGCAGTGAATATCCGAGGGCAGGGGGCTCCTCATATGGCTACACCTTC.

The gene calls are TRBV28 and TRBJ1-3, with 8 positions matching TRBD1. CDR3 size: 16 residues. V shed 9 bases, J shed 0 bases, and the junction held 10 bases outside the gene matches. CDR1 is MDHEN and CDR2 is SYDVKM in the germline V gene. Written as DNA, the CDR3 is TGTGCCAGTACACCGGGACAGGCAAACTCTGGAAACACCATATATTTT. It translates to CASTPGQANSGNTIYF.

The chain combines TRBV10-3 with TRBJ2-7; 11 nucleotides agree with TRBD1. The germline CDR1 and CDR2 sequences are ENHRY and SYGVKD. The length of the CDR3 is 14 residues. Trimming cost V 4 bases and J 6 bases; bases outside gene matches: 5. The CDR3 loop is CAISAAGTGGEQYF. The CDR3 bases are TGTGCCATCAGTGCAGCCGGGACAGGGGGCGAGCAGTACTTC.

The chain recombines TRBV6-5 with TRBJ1-5; TRBD1 matches 9 bases. Trimming took 0 bases from V and 4 from J; bases not matched to a gene: 1. This CDR3 is 15 amino acids long. Germline values: CDR1 MNHEY, CDR2 SVGAGI. CDR3 in DNA: TGTGCCAGCAGTTACTCGACAGGGGGTAATCAGCCCCAGCATTTT. Translating gives CASSYSTGGNQPQHF.

V is TRBV12-5 and J is TRBJ2-7; 7 nucleotides agree with TRBD1. The J segment lost 4 bases and the V segment lost 2 bases, leaving 11 bases of the junction unmatched. Germline V gives CDR1 LGHNT, CDR2 FRNRAP. This CDR3 is built from 16 residues. CDR3 residues: CASGLRPGTALYEQYF. In DNA form, the CDR3 reads TGTGCTAGTGGTTTGAGACCCGGGACAGCGCTATACGAGCAGTACTTC.

Here the CDR3 DNA reads TGCGCCAGCAGGAGGGGGCAGGGGTACGAGCAGTACTTC. Translation gives CASRRGQGYEQYF. The chain has TRBV10-2 and TRBJ2-7; 7 bases are shared with TRBD1. With 6 bases clipped from V and 4 bases from J, the junction kept 6 bases outside the gene matches. The CDR3 is made up of 13 amino acids. In germline, CDR1 is WSHSY, CDR2 SAAADI.

This clone occurred a few times. J is TRBJ2-3 and V is TRBV9; 9 nucleotides agree with TRBD1. The V gene's germline CDR1 is SGDLS and CDR2 YYNGEE. V lost 0 bases to trimming and J lost 4 bases; unmatched junction nucleotides: 0. This CDR3 has 14 amino acids. The CDR3 DNA reads as TGTGCCAGCAGCGTAGGGACAGGGGCAGATACGCAGTATTTT. Protein product: CASSVGTGADTQYF.

The chain carries TRBV6-1 and TRBJ1-1; D unresolved. CDR3 length equals 11 residues. CDR1 and CDR2 (germline): MNHNS, SASEGT. Trimming pared 2 bases from V and 5 bases from J, leaving 3 bases between. CDR3 in DNA: TGTGCCAGCAGTGAACAGACTGAAGCTTTCTTT. It yields the protein CASSEQTEAFF.

This sequence joins TRBV15 and TRBJ2-1; 12 bases are shared with TRBD2. Germline V gene sequence: CDR1 LNHNV, CDR2 YYDKDF (reference sequence). J gave up 10 bases and V 1 base, and 5 bases lay outside the gene matches. The CDR3 runs to 15 residues. The CDR3 bases are TGTGCCACCAGCAGAGCCCTAGCGGGGGGGCGGGAGCAGTTCTTC. It is translated as CATSRALAGGREQFF. The whole variable domain, remainder taken from reference TRBV15 and TRBJ2-1, is DAMVIQNPRYQVTQFGKPVTLSCSQTLNHNVMYWYQQKSSQAPKLLFHYYDKDFNNEADTPDNFQSRRPNTSFCFLDIRSPGLGDTAMYLCATSRALAGGREQFFGPGTRLTVL.

A single count supports this clone. The V call is TRBV19, the J call TRBJ1-1; D possibly corresponds to TRBD1 (6 bases). Trimming stripped 7 bases from V and 5 bases from J, with 20 bases between. CDR1 and CDR2 (germline): LNHDA, SQIVND (reference sequence). This CDR3 is 15 amino acids long. CDR3 amino acids: CASTKLQGWRTEAFF. In DNA form, the CDR3 reads TGTGCCAGTACCAAATTACAGGGTTGGAGGACTGAAGCTTTCTTT.

The chain combines TRBV2 with TRBJ1-4; 7 bases are shared with TRBD1. Losses at the gene ends were 8 bases for V and 4 bases for J; bases not matched to a gene: 16. Germline values: CDR1 SNHLY, CDR2 FYNNEI. The CDR3 contains 17 residues. The CDR3 region is CASCSDLTGFGNEKLFF. The CDR3 DNA reads TGTGCCAGCTGCTCCGACCTGACAGGGTTCGGTAATGAAAAACTGTTTTTT.

V is TRBV7-6 and J is TRBJ2-1, with 8 bases identical to TRBD2. CDR3 length equals 16 residues. The V and J ends lost 5 bases and 1 base, in that order; junction bases with no gene match: 7. Per the germline V gene, CDR1 is SGHVS and CDR2 is FNYEAQ. In nucleotides, the CDR3 is TGTGCCAGCAGCCGAACCCGGGGGGGGTCCTACAATGAGCAGTTCTTC. Its translation: CASSRTRGGSYNEQFF.

The chain carries TRBV5-4 and TRBJ2-7; 10 positions agree with TRBD1. CDR1 is SGHNT and CDR2 is YYREEE in the germline V gene (reference sequence). The CDR3 is 13 amino acids. Germline trimming cut 4 bases from V and 6 bases from J; bases unmatched to any gene: 4. CDR3 sequence (DNA): TGTGCCAGCAGCAGGACAGGGGGAGGCGAGCAGTACTTC. It specifies CASSRTGGGEQYF.

The chain couples TRBV28 to TRBJ2-1; 7 positions agree with TRBD1. V trimming: 4 bases; J trimming: 8 bases; junction bases outside the gene matches: 5. The CDR3 contains 13 residues. Germline CDR1 MDHEN, CDR2 SYDVKM. The DNA for the CDR3 is TGTGCCAGCAGTTATACAGGGGTCCATGAGCAGTTCTTC. Translating it yields CASSYTGVHEQFF.

The V call is TRBV10-3, the J call TRBJ1-4; unclear D gene. The CDR3 covers 15 residues. V lost 0 bases and J lost 0, with 5 bases in between. Germline loops: CDR1 ENHRY, CDR2 SYGVKD. This CDR3 reads CAISESRATNEKLFF. Written as DNA, the CDR3 is TGTGCCATCAGTGAGTCGCGGGCAACTAATGAAAAACTGTTTTTT.

V is TRBV15 and J is TRBJ2-5, with D perhaps matching TRBD1 (6 bases). With the DNA end fitting TRBJ2-7 better, the J assignment may be wrong. The germline V gene has CDR1 LNHNV and CDR2 YYDKDF (reference sequence). The CDR3 sequence is 15 residues long. CDR3: CATSRELGTPGEQYF. In nucleotides, the CDR3 is TGTGCCACCAGCAGAGAATTAGGGACACCGGGCGAGCAGTACTTC.

This chain connects TRBV5-6 to TRBJ2-1; 8 bases line up with TRBD2. V lost 4 bases, J lost 3 bases, and 9 bases stayed unmatched. Germline values: CDR1 SGHDT, CDR2 YYEEEE. The CDR3 loop spans 16 amino acids. The CDR3 nucleotides are TGTGCCAGCAGCAGGCTGGGCGGGGGGAACTACAATGAGCAGTTCTTC. Translation: CASSRLGGGNYNEQFF.

The V call is TRBV6-1, the J call TRBJ2-5, with a possible D match to TRBD1 (6 bases). The DNA end favors TRBJ2-7, so the J call may be wrong. The CDR3 runs to 14 residues. Germline V gives CDR1 MNHNS, CDR2 SASEGT. The CDR3 DNA sequence: TGTGCCAGCAGTAGACAGGCCCCGGGGTACGAGCAGTACTTC. The encoded protein is CASSRQAPGYEQYF.

This clone came up once. This rearrangement joins TRBV4-1 to TRBJ2-2, with D maybe TRBD2 (5 bases). V dropped 2 bases and J dropped 7 bases, with 17 bases sitting between them. This CDR3 has 16 residues. Germline values: CDR1 MGHRA, CDR2 YSYEKL. CDR3 in DNA: TGCGCCAGCAGCCAATATCAATCGGGGAGCGTCGGGGAGCTGTTTTTT. Its protein product is CASSQYQSGSVGELFF.

J is TRBJ2-7 and V is TRBV2, with D tentatively TRBD1 (7 bases). The CDR3 contains 13 residues. The germline V and J ends were trimmed by 9 bases and 5 bases, with 17 bases remaining between them. Germline V gene sequence: CDR1 SNHLY, CDR2 FYNNEI. The CDR3 DNA follows: TGTGCCAGAAACAGGGGAGGAGTGAACGAGCAGTACTTC. Translation gives CARNRGGVNEQYF. Variable domain in full (rest from reference TRBV2 and TRBJ2-7): EPEVTQTPSHQVTQMGQEVILRCVPISNHLYFYWYRQILGQKVEFLVSFYNNEISEKSEIFDDQFSVERPDGSNFTLKIRSTKLEDSAMYFCARNRGGVNEQYFGPGTRLTVT.

The chain couples TRBV29-1 to TRBJ1-1; no clear D. V was clipped by 7 bases and J by 11 bases, with 20 bases between them. The germline V gene has CDR1 SQVTM and CDR2 ANQGSEA. There are 12 residues in the CDR3. The DNA for the CDR3 is TGCAGCGGTTCTTTTTTCGAGGGTAAGGCTTTCTTT. Translation: CSGSFFEGKAFF.

The genes are TRBV5-1 and TRBJ2-3; D uncertain. CDR3 length: 13 amino acids. Germline lookup yields CDR1 SGHRS and CDR2 YFSETQ. Deletions cut 4 bases from V and 2 bases from J, with 8 bases between. In DNA form, the CDR3 reads TGCGCCAGCAGCCCTATTAACACAGATACGCAGTATTTT. It specifies CASSPINTDTQYF.

Here the CDR3 reads CASSVYTEAFF. CDR3 nucleotides: TGTGCCAGCAGTGTCTACACTGAAGCTTTCTTT. This chain uses TRBV2 with TRBJ1-1; no clear D gene. CDR3 length equals 11 residues. Germline V gives CDR1 SNHLY, CDR2 FYNNEI. Trimming pared 4 bases from V and 3 bases from J, leaving 3 bases between.

The chain combines TRBV28 with TRBJ2-1, with D unclear. The CDR3 extends over 13 amino acids. The ends were cut back, 10 bases at V and 2 bases at J, with 12 bases in the middle. Germline V CDR1 and CDR2: MDHEN, SYDVKM. The CDR3 is CATSTRAYNEQFF. The CDR3 DNA is TGTGCCACCTCAACCCGGGCCTACAATGAGCAGTTCTTC. Variable domain in full (rest from reference TRBV28 and TRBJ2-1): DVKVTQSSRYLVKRTGEKVFLECVQDMDHENMFWYRQDPGLGLRLIYFSYDVKMKEKGDIPEGYSVSREKKERFSLILESASTNQTSMYLCATSTRAYNEQFFGPGTRLTVL.

The rearrangement joins TRBV28 to TRBJ2-2; D possibly corresponds to TRBD1 (5 bases). The V gene's germline CDR1 is MDHEN and CDR2 SYDVKM. This CDR3 is 15 amino acids long. The V end lost 6 bases, the J end lost 3 bases, and 14 bases lay between the germline ends. CDR3 protein: CASRNQGRDTGELFF. Here the CDR3 DNA reads TGTGCCAGCAGAAACCAGGGTCGGGACACCGGGGAGCTGTTTTTT.

The chain couples TRBV28 to TRBJ2-5; 9 nucleotides agree with TRBD1. The J call may be faulty, since TRBJ2-7 better matches the DNA end. CDR3 length: 15 residues. Germline CDR1 is MDHEN and CDR2 is SYDVKM. The CDR3 bases are TGTGCCAGCAGTTTCGCCGGGACAGGGACCTACGAGCAGTACTTC. Translated: CASSFAGTGTYEQYF.

This clone was observed a few times. The chain has TRBV5-6 and TRBJ2-5; D remains ambiguous. Trimming pared 0 bases from V and 1 base from J, leaving 7 bases between. Per germline, CDR1 SGHDT and CDR2 YYEEEE. The CDR3 runs 14 residues. The chain's CDR3 is CASSLVASQETQYF. DNA of the CDR3: TGTGCCAGCAGCTTGGTGGCCAGCCAAGAGACCCAGTACTTC.

Points on this clone: The sample contains more than one DNA sequence encoding this CDR3. The chain carries TRBV4-1 and TRBJ2-1, with 11 bases fitting TRBD2. Germline V gene sequence: CDR1 MGHRA, CDR2 YSYEKL. V shed 2 bases and J 4 bases; nucleotides not matched to a gene: 4. CDR3 length equals 16 residues. The CDR3 spells CASSQRLAGTYNEQFF. CDR3 DNA: TGCGCCAGCAGCCAAAGACTAGCGGGGACTTACAATGAGCAGTTCTTC.

This clone was observed a few times. The rearrangement uses TRBV5-4 and TRBJ1-1, with 9 bases aligning to TRBD1. This CDR3 region has 13 residues. Germline V CDR1 and CDR2: SGHNT, YYREEE (reference sequence). The junction had 0 bases not matched to a gene; V was cut back by 0 bases and J by 6 bases. The CDR3 region is CASSLGQGAEAFF. DNA for the CDR3: TGTGCCAGCAGCTTGGGACAGGGGGCTGAAGCTTTCTTT.